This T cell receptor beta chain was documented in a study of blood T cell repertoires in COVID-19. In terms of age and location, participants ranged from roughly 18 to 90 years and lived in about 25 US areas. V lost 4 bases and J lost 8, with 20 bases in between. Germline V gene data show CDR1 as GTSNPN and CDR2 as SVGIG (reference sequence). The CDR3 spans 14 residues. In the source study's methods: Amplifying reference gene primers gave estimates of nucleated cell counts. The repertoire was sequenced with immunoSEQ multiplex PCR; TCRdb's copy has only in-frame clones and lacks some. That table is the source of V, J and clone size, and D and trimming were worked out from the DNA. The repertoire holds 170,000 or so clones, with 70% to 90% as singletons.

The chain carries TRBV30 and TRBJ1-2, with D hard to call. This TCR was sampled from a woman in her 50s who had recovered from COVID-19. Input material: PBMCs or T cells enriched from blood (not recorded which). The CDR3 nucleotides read TGTGCCTGGACCCGAGGACGGGGTTTGAGGGGCTACACCTTC. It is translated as CAWTRGRGLRGYTF.